This is a list of T cell receptor beta chains from one sample in a study of beta chain features in type 1 diabetes. The protocol was immunoSEQ multiplex PCR, while the TCRdb copy is restricted to in-frame clones and leaves out a portion. The repertoire holds 120,000 to 150,000 clones, with about 10% as singletons. The sequenced sample consisted of naive CD4+ T cells from blood. These receptors originate from a man aged 18 to 30 in good health. The CDR3 runs from the conserved cysteine through the conserved F or W. Each record gives: CDR3 protein, CDR3 DNA, clone size, D gene, V gene, J gene. D genes are given only for firm matches. Size is omitted from some rows. Given values are once, few, many or a class for expanded clones.

CDR3aa: CASSLVAGDTYEQYF; CDR3nt: TGTGCCAGCAGCTTAGTAGCGGGGGACACCTACGAGCAGTACTTC; abundance: .; d_gene: TRBD2; v_gene: TRBV7-2; j_gene: TRBJ2-7
CDR3aa: CASSLSTGMALHF; CDR3nt: TGTGCCAGCAGCCTGTCAACAGGGATGGCCCTCCACTTT; abundance: .; d_gene: .; v_gene: TRBV7-2; j_gene: TRBJ1-6
CDR3aa: CATSRRIGTGELFF; CDR3nt: TGTGCCACCAGCAGGCGGATTGGCACCGGGGAGCTGTTTTTT; abundance: few; d_gene: .; v_gene: TRBV15; j_gene: TRBJ2-2
CDR3aa: CASSFNSAAGGDF; CDR3nt: TGTGCCAGCAGCTTTAATAGCGCGGCCGGGGGGGACTTC; abundance: .; d_gene: TRBD2; v_gene: TRBV7-9; j_gene: TRBJ2-5
CDR3aa: CASSPGTLGANVLTF; CDR3nt: TGTGCCAGCTCACCGGGGACTCTTGGGGCCAACGTCCTGACTTTC; abundance: few; d_gene: .; v_gene: TRBV18; j_gene: TRBJ2-6
CDR3aa: CASSLQGGGNIQYF; CDR3nt: TGTGCCAGCAGCCTGCAGGGGGGCGGAAACATTCAGTACTTC; abundance: .; d_gene: .; v_gene: TRBV5-6; j_gene: TRBJ2-4
CDR3aa: CASSRGPGEETQYF; CDR3nt: TGTGCCAGTTCGAGAGGGCCAGGGGAGGAGACCCAGTACTTC; abundance: few; d_gene: .; v_gene: TRBV19; j_gene: TRBJ2-5
CDR3aa: CASRAGQGSYEQYF; CDR3nt: TGTGCCAGCAGGGCAGGACAGGGGTCCTACGAGCAGTACTTC; abundance: few; d_gene: TRBD1; v_gene: TRBV25-1; j_gene: TRBJ2-7
CDR3aa: CASRRRQGNEQFF; CDR3nt: TGTGCCAGCAGACGGAGACAGGGGAATGAGCAGTTCTTC; abundance: .; d_gene: TRBD1; v_gene: TRBV6-5; j_gene: TRBJ2-1
CDR3aa: CASIKDRQYQPQHF; CDR3nt: TGTGCCAGCATCAAAGACAGGCAGTATCAGCCCCAGCATTTT; abundance: .; d_gene: .; v_gene: TRBV28; j_gene: TRBJ1-5
CDR3aa: CASNSILAGGNEQFF; CDR3nt: TGTGCCAGTAACTCAATACTAGCGGGGGGAAATGAGCAGTTCTTC; abundance: .; d_gene: TRBD2; v_gene: TRBV19; j_gene: TRBJ2-1
CDR3aa: CASSLESGGWGRTGELFF; CDR3nt: TGTGCCAGCAGCTTAGAGAGCGGGGGCTGGGGCAGGACCGGGGAGCTGTTTTTT; abundance: few; d_gene: TRBD2; v_gene: TRBV11-2; j_gene: TRBJ2-2
CDR3aa: CASSPRWRIGDGYTF; CDR3nt: TGTGCCAGCTCACCAAGGTGGCGGATAGGTGATGGCTACACCTTC; abundance: few; d_gene: .; v_gene: TRBV18; j_gene: TRBJ1-2
CDR3aa: CASSPESSYEQYF; CDR3nt: TGTGCCAGCTCACCCGAGAGCTCCTACGAGCAGTACTTC; abundance: few; d_gene: .; v_gene: TRBV18; j_gene: TRBJ2-7
CDR3aa: CASSPGGYEQYF; CDR3nt: TGCGCCAGCAGCCCGGGGGGGTACGAGCAGTACTTC; abundance: few; d_gene: TRBD2; v_gene: TRBV5-1; j_gene: TRBJ2-7
CDR3aa: CASSLNSGGLIDTQYF; CDR3nt: TGTGCCAGCAGCTTAAATAGCGGGGGCTTGATAGATACGCAGTATTTT; abundance: few; d_gene: TRBD2; v_gene: TRBV7-6; j_gene: TRBJ2-3
CDR3aa: CASSWGQGTDTQYF; CDR3nt: TGTGCCAGCAGTTGGGGGCAAGGGACAGATACGCAGTATTTT; abundance: .; d_gene: .; v_gene: TRBV25-1; j_gene: TRBJ2-3
CDR3aa: CASSESQDRGEQYF; CDR3nt: TGTGCCAGCAGTGAGTCGCAGGACAGGGGCGAGCAGTACTTC; abundance: .; d_gene: TRBD1; v_gene: TRBV6-1; j_gene: TRBJ2-7
CDR3aa: CASTRDRPSNQPQHF; CDR3nt: TGTGCCAGCACTCGGGACAGACCTAGCAATCAGCCCCAGCATTTT; abundance: .; d_gene: TRBD1; v_gene: TRBV6-1; j_gene: TRBJ1-5
CDR3aa: CAVRQGDSGNTIYF; CDR3nt: TGTGCCGTAAGACAGGGCGACTCTGGAAACACCATATATTTT; abundance: .; d_gene: TRBD1; v_gene: TRBV15; j_gene: TRBJ1-3
CDR3aa: CASSSLRGGISPLHF; CDR3nt: TGTGCCAGCAGCTCCTTGAGAGGGGGCATTTCACCCCTCCACTTT; abundance: .; d_gene: TRBD1; v_gene: TRBV7-8; j_gene: TRBJ1-6
CDR3aa: CASSRQGATGELFF; CDR3nt: TGTGCCAGCAGTCGTCAGGGGGCAACCGGGGAGCTGTTTTTT; abundance: .; d_gene: TRBD1; v_gene: TRBV9; j_gene: TRBJ2-2
CDR3aa: CASSESISNQPQHF; CDR3nt: TGTGCCAGCAGTGAATCAATTAGCAATCAGCCCCAGCATTTT; abundance: few; d_gene: .; v_gene: TRBV25-1; j_gene: TRBJ1-5
CDR3aa: CASSKGQRGWETQYF; CDR3nt: TGTGCCAGTAGTAAGGGGCAGCGGGGCTGGGAGACCCAGTACTTC; abundance: few; d_gene: TRBD2; v_gene: TRBV19; j_gene: TRBJ2-5
CDR3aa: CASLRGGSTDTQYF; CDR3nt: TGTGCCAGCTTGCGGGGTGGTAGCACAGATACGCAGTATTTT; abundance: few; d_gene: .; v_gene: TRBV28; j_gene: TRBJ2-3
CDR3aa: CASSYSRQGTTEAFF; CDR3nt: TGTGCCAGCAGTTACTCGAGGCAGGGGACCACTGAAGCTTTCTTT; abundance: .; d_gene: .; v_gene: TRBV6-5; j_gene: TRBJ1-1
CDR3aa: CAWSVRGTGELFF; CDR3nt: TGTGCCTGGAGTGTACGCGGGACCGGGGAGCTGTTTTTT; abundance: .; d_gene: .; v_gene: TRBV30; j_gene: TRBJ2-2
CDR3aa: CASSQGAPNTEAFF; CDR3nt: TGTGCCAGCAGCCAGGGGGCTCCGAACACTGAAGCTTTCTTT; abundance: .; d_gene: .; v_gene: TRBV4-2; j_gene: TRBJ1-1
CDR3aa: CASSVGLAGTLSTGELFF; CDR3nt: TGTGCCAGCAGCGTAGGACTAGCGGGGACCCTGAGCACCGGGGAGCTGTTTTTT; abundance: few; d_gene: TRBD2; v_gene: TRBV9; j_gene: TRBJ2-2
CDR3aa: CASSSQGDNSPLHF; CDR3nt: TGTGCCAGCAGCTCACAGGGTGATAATTCACCCCTCCACTTT; abundance: .; d_gene: .; v_gene: TRBV7-3; j_gene: TRBJ1-6
CDR3aa: CASSFPGQGMDEQYF; CDR3nt: TGTGCCAGCAGCTTCCCGGGACAGGGAATGGACGAGCAGTACTTC; abundance: .; d_gene: TRBD1; v_gene: TRBV7-9; j_gene: TRBJ2-7
CDR3aa: CASSQGTEGSYEQYF; CDR3nt: TGTGCCAGCAGCCAAGGGACAGAAGGCTCCTACGAGCAGTACTTC; abundance: few; d_gene: .; v_gene: TRBV4-2; j_gene: TRBJ2-7
CDR3aa: CASSDRDRVSEQYF; CDR3nt: TGCGCCAGCAGCGACCGGGACAGGGTCTCCGAGCAGTACTTC; abundance: .; d_gene: TRBD1; v_gene: TRBV5-1; j_gene: TRBJ2-7
CDR3aa: CASSPTSGANTGELFF; CDR3nt: TGTGCCAGCTCACCCACTAGCGGGGCGAACACCGGGGAGCTGTTTTTT; abundance: .; d_gene: TRBD2; v_gene: TRBV18; j_gene: TRBJ2-2
CDR3aa: CASRDTGGGQPQHF; CDR3nt: TGTGCCAGCAGAGATACAGGGGGCGGGCAGCCCCAGCATTTT; abundance: .; d_gene: TRBD1; v_gene: TRBV2; j_gene: TRBJ1-5
CDR3aa: CASSLSPSANTGELFF; CDR3nt: TGTGCCAGCAGCTTATCCCCTAGCGCGAACACCGGGGAGCTGTTTTTT; abundance: .; d_gene: .; v_gene: TRBV7-6; j_gene: TRBJ2-2
CDR3aa: CASSLARAADTQYF; CDR3nt: TGTGCCAGCAGCTTAGCCAGAGCGGCAGATACGCAGTATTTT; abundance: .; d_gene: .; v_gene: TRBV7-2; j_gene: TRBJ2-3
CDR3aa: CASSETGPSSYNEQFF; CDR3nt: TGTGCCAGCAGCGAGACAGGGCCCAGCTCCTACAATGAGCAGTTCTTC; abundance: .; d_gene: TRBD1; v_gene: TRBV5-4; j_gene: TRBJ2-1
CDR3aa: CASSEAAGRGLSYEQYF; CDR3nt: TGTGCCAGCAGTGAAGCCGCGGGCAGGGGATTATCCTACGAGCAGTACTTC; abundance: few; d_gene: .; v_gene: TRBV6-1; j_gene: TRBJ2-7
CDR3aa: CASSLPGLAAFYEQYF; CDR3nt: TGTGCCAGCTCACTCCCGGGACTAGCCGCTTTTTACGAGCAGTACTTC; abundance: once; d_gene: TRBD2; v_gene: TRBV18; j_gene: TRBJ2-7
CDR3aa: CASSPGTGGGQPQHF; CDR3nt: TGTGCCAGCAGCCCGGGGACAGGGGGTGGGCAGCCCCAGCATTTT; abundance: .; d_gene: TRBD1; v_gene: TRBV5-4; j_gene: TRBJ1-5
CDR3aa: CASSTQGLGSYNEQFF; CDR3nt: TGTGCCAGCAGCACACAGGGGCTCGGCTCCTACAATGAGCAGTTCTTC; abundance: .; d_gene: TRBD1; v_gene: TRBV7-2; j_gene: TRBJ2-1
CDR3aa: CASSSGTGATNEKLFF; CDR3nt: TGTGCCAGCAGCTCCGGGACAGGGGCAACTAATGAAAAACTGTTTTTT; abundance: .; d_gene: TRBD1; v_gene: TRBV7-8; j_gene: TRBJ1-4
CDR3aa: CASSLSDREPQVYYEQYF; CDR3nt: TGTGCCAGCAGCTTATCGGACAGGGAGCCTCAAGTATACTACGAGCAGTACTTC; abundance: .; d_gene: TRBD1; v_gene: TRBV7-2; j_gene: TRBJ2-7
CDR3aa: CASSFLAGEETQYF; CDR3nt: TGCGCCAGCAGCTTTTTAGCGGGGGAAGAGACCCAGTACTTC; abundance: .; d_gene: TRBD2; v_gene: TRBV5-1; j_gene: TRBJ2-5
CDR3aa: CASSSDRGLLGVYF; CDR3nt: TGTGCCAGCAGCTCAGACAGGGGCCTTCTCGGTGTATATTTT; abundance: few; d_gene: TRBD1; v_gene: TRBV11-2; j_gene: TRBJ1-3
CDR3aa: CASSFFTDTQYF; CDR3nt: TGTGCCAGCAGCTTCTTTACAGATACGCAGTATTTT; abundance: few; d_gene: .; v_gene: TRBV7-2; j_gene: TRBJ2-3
CDR3aa: CASSYSTGVEQYF; CDR3nt: TGTGCCAGCAGTTACTCGACAGGGGTCGAGCAGTACTTC; abundance: .; d_gene: TRBD1; v_gene: TRBV6-5; j_gene: TRBJ2-7
CDR3aa: CASRFSGGAYNEQFF; CDR3nt: TGTGCCAGCAGGTTTAGCGGGGGGGCTTACAATGAGCAGTTCTTC; abundance: few; d_gene: TRBD2; v_gene: TRBV7-2; j_gene: TRBJ2-1
CDR3aa: CASSVATARGYNEQFF; CDR3nt: TGTGCCAGCAGCGTAGCTACAGCGAGGGGGTACAATGAGCAGTTCTTC; abundance: .; d_gene: .; v_gene: TRBV9; j_gene: TRBJ2-1